Below, 18 T cell receptor beta chains from the same sample are listed, as sequenced in a study of glioma-infiltrating T cells after dendritic cell vaccination. Some clones are missing from TCRdb's copy, which holds only in-frame ones; the method was immunoSEQ multiplex PCR. Of about 90,000 clones in the sample, under 90% were seen once. Here the sequenced sample was blood, taken before dendritic cell vaccination. The receptors here all came from a human donor with glioblastoma.

This clone was picked up one time. V and J are TRBV28 and TRBJ2-5; the match to TRBD2 covers 9 bases. The CDR3 has 15 amino acids. The germline V gene encodes CDR1 MDHEN and CDR2 SYDVKM. With V trimmed by 5 bases and J by 5 bases, 9 bases remained unmatched. The CDR3 region has the DNA TGTGCCAGCAGTCCCCCCGGACTAGCGACGGAGACCCAGTACTTC. Protein: CASSPPGLATETQYF.

The chain links TRBV11-3 to TRBJ2-3; 9 nucleotides align to TRBD1. Per the germline V gene, CDR1 is SGHNT and CDR2 is YENEEA. The CDR3 is made up of 15 amino acids. V shed 5 bases, J shed 2 bases, and the junction held 5 bases outside the gene matches. The CDR3 protein is CASSRQGGSTDTQYF. The DNA for the CDR3 is TGTGCCAGCAGCCGACAGGGGGGATCCACAGATACGCAGTATTTT.

This rearrangement joins TRBV27 to TRBJ2-7; TRBD2 aligns across 9 bases. Germline trimming cut 8 bases from V and 4 bases from J; bases unmatched to any gene: 9. This CDR3 is built from 14 residues. Germline CDR1 is MNHEY and CDR2 is SMNVEV (reference sequence). CDR3 sequence reads: CASGLIAGAYEQYF. Here the CDR3 DNA reads TGTGCCAGCGGACTAATAGCGGGAGCTTACGAGCAGTACTTC.

The chain employs TRBV19 and TRBJ1-2, with TRBD1 matching 9 bases. Unmatched junction bases numbered 11, after V lost 6 bases and J lost 6 bases. The CDR3 contains 15 residues. Germline loops: CDR1 LNHDA, CDR2 SQIVND (reference sequence). The CDR3 DNA sequence: TGTGCCAGTAGAGCCCCGGACAGGGGAGGCCATGGCTACACCTTC. Its translation is CASRAPDRGGHGYTF.

The chain has TRBV27 and TRBJ2-1, with a weak D call TRBD1 (6 bases). The CDR3 sequence is 18 residues long. The V gene lost 3 bases and the J gene lost 6 bases, with 24 bases spanning the gap. Germline V gene data show CDR1 as MNHEY and CDR2 as SMNVEV (reference sequence). CDR3 coding DNA: TGTGCCAGCAGTTTCGAGGACAGCCCGAATCTCCGCGGCAATGAGCAGTTCTTC. It yields the protein CASSFEDSPNLRGNEQFF.

There are a few counts of this clone. Different DNA sequences within this sample yield the same CDR3. This rearrangement joins TRBV19 to TRBJ1-1, with TRBD1 matching 7 bases. Germline trimming cut 4 bases from V and 4 bases from J; bases unmatched to any gene: 3. This CDR3 is built from 13 residues. CDR1 LNHDA and CDR2 SQIVND come from the germline V gene (reference sequence). The CDR3 protein is CASSTQGGTEAFF. CDR3 bases: TGTGCCAGTAGTACTCAGGGGGGCACTGAAGCTTTCTTT. The whole variable domain, filled in from reference TRBV19 and TRBJ1-1, reads DGGITQSPKYLFRKEGQNVTLSCEQNLNHDAMYWYRQDPGQGLRLIYYSQIVNDFQKGDIAEGYSVSREKKESFPLTVTSAQKNPTAFYLCASSTQGGTEAFFGQGTRLTVV.

This chain connects TRBV10-3 to TRBJ1-1, with a weak D call TRBD1 (5 bases). V lost 0 bases and J 9 bases, leaving 11 bases between the germline ends. The CDR3 sequence is 13 residues long. The germline gives CDR1 ENHRY, CDR2 SYGVKD. The CDR3, as DNA: TGTGCCATCAGTGAGTCTAAGGGGACTCAAGCTTTCTTT. Translated, it gives CAISESKGTQAFF.

V and J are TRBV18 and TRBJ2-7; D gene uncertain. The CDR3 contains 13 residues. Germline V gene data show CDR1 as KGHSH and CDR2 as LQKENI. Trimming pared 2 bases from V and 5 bases from J, leaving 10 bases between. Here the CDR3 DNA reads TGTGCCAGCTCACCATTAGAGGCCCACGAGCAGTACTTC. Protein: CASSPLEAHEQYF. Full variable domain (outside the CDR3, taken from reference TRBV18 and TRBJ2-7): NAGVMQNPRHLVRRRGQEARLRCSPMKGHSHVYWYRQLPEEGLKFMVYLQKENIIDESGMPKERFSAEFPKEGPSILRIQQVVRGDSAAYFCASSPLEAHEQYFGPGTRLTVT.

This clone was detected once. The chain has TRBV5-1 and TRBJ2-3; TRBD2 aligns across 14 bases. V lost 2 bases to trimming and J lost 0 bases; unmatched junction nucleotides: 8. The CDR3 totals 19 residues. Germline V lookup: CDR1 SGHRS, CDR2 YFSETQ. DNA of the CDR3: TGCGCCAGCAGCTTTCAAGGGACTAGCGGGGGAGCTAGCACAGATACGCAGTATTTT. Amino acid sequence: CASSFQGTSGGASTDTQYF.

The J gene is TRBJ2-7, the V gene TRBV5-1, with 13 bases fitting TRBD2. Germline CDR1 reads SGHRS; CDR2 reads YFSETQ. CDR3 length: 16 residues. V shed 0 bases and J 2 bases; nucleotides not matched to a gene: 2. The CDR3 reads CASSLGGTSGTYEQYF. The CDR3 DNA follows: TGCGCCAGCAGCTTGGGAGGGACTAGCGGGACCTACGAGCAGTACTTC.

This chain links TRBV7-2 with TRBJ2-1; 9 nucleotides match TRBD2. Germline V gene sequence: CDR1 SGHTA, CDR2 FQGNSA. V lost 8 bases, J lost 9 bases, and 14 bases stayed unmatched. This CDR3 has 15 residues. CDR3 nucleotide sequence: TGTGCCAGCGACTGGGGGCTAGCGGGACGTGGTGAGCAGTTCTTC. Amino acids: CASDWGLAGRGEQFF.

The V and J genes are TRBV11-3 and TRBJ2-5; 10 bases align to TRBD1. The CDR3 length is 15 residues. The V gene end was trimmed by 5 bases and the J gene end by 5 bases; junction bases not matched to a gene: 8. CDR1 and CDR2 from the germline V gene are SGHNT and YENEEA. In DNA, the CDR3 is TGTGCCAGCAGCCCTGGGACAGGGGTCGGCGAGACCCAGTACTTC. Its translation: CASSPGTGVGETQYF.

The rearrangement uses TRBV5-1 and TRBJ2-6; D perhaps matches TRBD1 (6 bases). From germline, CDR1 is SGHRS and CDR2 YFSETQ. This CDR3 has 14 amino acids. Trimming cost V 8 bases and J 2 bases, with 11 bases left between them. Written as DNA, the CDR3 is TGCGCCAGTACCCAGGGGACTGGGGCCAACGTCCTGACTTTC. This translates into CASTQGTGANVLTF.

The chain is built from TRBV27 and TRBJ1-5; 8 bases agree with TRBD1. The CDR3 covers 22 residues. The trim removed 6 bases at V and 0 bases at J, leaving 25 bases unmatched. Germline V gene data show CDR1 as MNHEY and CDR2 as SMNVEV (reference sequence). The CDR3 sequence is CASRLKAQVRGLWGYSNQPQHF. CDR3 nucleotides: TGTGCCAGCAGGTTAAAGGCTCAGGTCAGGGGGCTGTGGGGTTATAGCAATCAGCCCCAGCATTTT.

This clone was recorded only once. V is TRBV4-2 and J is TRBJ2-7; 13 nucleotides line up with TRBD2. V shed 2 bases, J shed 3 bases, and the junction held 10 bases outside the gene matches. The CDR3 is 18 residues long. Germline values: CDR1 LGHNA, CDR2 YNFKEQ. CDR3 sequence: CASSQSGGLAGPYYEQYF. In DNA, the CDR3 is TGTGCCAGCAGCCAATCCGGGGGACTAGCGGGACCCTACTACGAGCAGTACTTC.

The chain carries TRBV19 and TRBJ2-3, with 7 bases lining up with TRBD1. The CDR3 runs to 14 residues. CDR1 is LNHDA and CDR2 is SQIVND in the germline V gene (reference sequence). J was trimmed by 1 base and V by 5 bases; bases with no gene match: 3. The CDR3 coding sequence is TGTGCCAGTAGTGCCGACAGGGGCACAGATACGCAGTATTTT. It specifies CASSADRGTDTQYF.

The chain uses TRBV5-1 and TRBJ2-5, with 10 positions matching TRBD1. The germline V gene has CDR1 SGHRS and CDR2 YFSETQ. The CDR3 has 16 amino acids. Trimming took 4 bases from V and 2 from J; bases not matched to a gene: 8. In nucleotides, the CDR3 is TGCGCCAGCAGCAGAGCCGGGACAGGGGAACAAGAGACCCAGTACTTC. Its protein product is CASSRAGTGEQETQYF. The variable domain in full, completed from reference TRBV5-1 and TRBJ2-5, reads KAGVTQTPRYLIKTRGQQVTLSCSPISGHRSVSWYQQTPGQGLQFLFEYFSETQRNKGNFPGRFSGRQFSNSRSEMNVSTLELGDSALYLCASSRAGTGEQETQYFGPGTRLLVL.

The chain joins TRBV29-1 to TRBJ2-7; D perhaps matches TRBD2 (5 bases). The V gene lost 3 bases and the J gene lost 0 bases, with 9 bases spanning the gap. Germline CDR1 and CDR2: SQVTM and ANQGSEA. This CDR3 region has 13 residues. DNA for the CDR3: TGCAGCGTTGACGACGGGGTCTCCTACGAGCAGTACTTC. Translated, it gives CSVDDGVSYEQYF.